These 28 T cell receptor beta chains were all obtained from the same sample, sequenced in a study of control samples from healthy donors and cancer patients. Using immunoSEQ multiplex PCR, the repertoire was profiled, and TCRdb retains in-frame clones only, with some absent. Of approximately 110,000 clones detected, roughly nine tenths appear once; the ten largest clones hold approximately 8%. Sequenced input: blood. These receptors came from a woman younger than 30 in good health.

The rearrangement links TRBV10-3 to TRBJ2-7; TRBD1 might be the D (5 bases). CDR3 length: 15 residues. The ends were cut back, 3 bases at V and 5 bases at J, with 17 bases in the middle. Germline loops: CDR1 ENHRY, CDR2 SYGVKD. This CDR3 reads CAISDNNAKGNEQYF. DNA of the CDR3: TGTGCCATCAGTGATAACAACGCTAAGGGGAACGAGCAGTACTTC.

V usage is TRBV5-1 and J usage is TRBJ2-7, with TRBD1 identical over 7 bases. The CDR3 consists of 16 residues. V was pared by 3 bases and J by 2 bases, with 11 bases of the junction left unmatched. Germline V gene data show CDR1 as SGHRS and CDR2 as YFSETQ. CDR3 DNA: TGCGCCAGCAGCTCCGTCGTAGTGACAGGGACCTACGAGCAGTACTTC. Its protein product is CASSSVVVTGTYEQYF.

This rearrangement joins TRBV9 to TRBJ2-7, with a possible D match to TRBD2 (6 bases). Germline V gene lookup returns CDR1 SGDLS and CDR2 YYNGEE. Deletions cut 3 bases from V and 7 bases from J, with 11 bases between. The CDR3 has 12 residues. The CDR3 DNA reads TGTGCCAGCAGCGGGGAGGCCACGGAGCAGTACTTC. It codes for CASSGEATEQYF.

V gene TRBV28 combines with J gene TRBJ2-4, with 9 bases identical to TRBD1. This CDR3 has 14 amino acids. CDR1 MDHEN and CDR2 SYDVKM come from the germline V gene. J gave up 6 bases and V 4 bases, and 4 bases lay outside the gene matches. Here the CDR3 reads CASSYWGQGNIQYF. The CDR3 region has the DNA TGTGCCAGCAGTTACTGGGGACAGGGAAACATTCAGTACTTC.

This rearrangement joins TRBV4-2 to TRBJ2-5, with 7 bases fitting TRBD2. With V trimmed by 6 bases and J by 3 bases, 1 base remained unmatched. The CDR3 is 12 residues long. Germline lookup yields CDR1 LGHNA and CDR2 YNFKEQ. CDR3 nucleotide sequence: TGTGCCAGCAGTGCGGGGGAAGAGACCCAGTACTTC. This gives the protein CASSAGEETQYF.

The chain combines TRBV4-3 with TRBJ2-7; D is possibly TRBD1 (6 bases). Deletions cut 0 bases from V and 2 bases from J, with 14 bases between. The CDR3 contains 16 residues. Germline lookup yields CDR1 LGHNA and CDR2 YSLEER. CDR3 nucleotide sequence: TGCGCCAGCAGCCAAGATTCTAGGACAGAGACCTACGAGCAGTACTTC. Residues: CASSQDSRTETYEQYF.

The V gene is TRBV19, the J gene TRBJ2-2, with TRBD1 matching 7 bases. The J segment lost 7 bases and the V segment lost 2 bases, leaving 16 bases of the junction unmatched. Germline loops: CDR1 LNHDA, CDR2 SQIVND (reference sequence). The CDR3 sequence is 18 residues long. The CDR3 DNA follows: TGTGCCAGTAGTATAACGATTGGGGACAGTGAGTATGTCGGGGAGCTGTTTTTT. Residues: CASSITIGDSEYVGELFF.

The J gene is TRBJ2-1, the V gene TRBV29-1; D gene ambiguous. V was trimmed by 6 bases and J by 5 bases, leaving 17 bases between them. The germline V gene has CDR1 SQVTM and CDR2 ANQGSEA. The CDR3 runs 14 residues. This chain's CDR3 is CSVLASWRNNEQFF. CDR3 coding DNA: TGCAGCGTACTGGCTTCCTGGCGAAACAATGAGCAGTTCTTC.

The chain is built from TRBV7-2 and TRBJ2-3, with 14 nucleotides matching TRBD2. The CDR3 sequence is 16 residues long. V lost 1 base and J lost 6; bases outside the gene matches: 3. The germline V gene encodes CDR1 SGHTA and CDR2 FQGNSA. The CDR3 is CASSLERTSGRDTQYF. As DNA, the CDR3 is TGTGCCAGCAGCTTAGAACGGACTAGCGGGAGGGATACGCAGTATTTT.

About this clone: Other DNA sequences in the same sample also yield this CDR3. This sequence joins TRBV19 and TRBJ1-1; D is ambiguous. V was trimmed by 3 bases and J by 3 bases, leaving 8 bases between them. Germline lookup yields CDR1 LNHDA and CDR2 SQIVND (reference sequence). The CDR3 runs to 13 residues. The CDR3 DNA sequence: TGTGCCAGTAGTATCGCACTCTACACTGAAGCTTTCTTT. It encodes CASSIALYTEAFF.

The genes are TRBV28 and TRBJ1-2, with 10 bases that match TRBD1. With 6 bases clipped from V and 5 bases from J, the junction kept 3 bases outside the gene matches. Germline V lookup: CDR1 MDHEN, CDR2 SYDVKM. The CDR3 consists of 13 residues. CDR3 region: CASRMGQGYGYTF. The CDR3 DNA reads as TGTGCCAGCAGGATGGGACAGGGGTATGGCTACACCTTC.

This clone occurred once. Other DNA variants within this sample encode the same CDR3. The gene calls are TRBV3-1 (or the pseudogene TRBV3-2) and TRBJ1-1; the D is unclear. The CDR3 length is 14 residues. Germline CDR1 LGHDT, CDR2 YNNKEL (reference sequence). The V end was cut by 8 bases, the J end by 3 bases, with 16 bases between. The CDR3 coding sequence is TGTGCCAGCGTAGATAGGGCTAAAGACACTGAAGCTTTCTTT. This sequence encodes CASVDRAKDTEAFF.

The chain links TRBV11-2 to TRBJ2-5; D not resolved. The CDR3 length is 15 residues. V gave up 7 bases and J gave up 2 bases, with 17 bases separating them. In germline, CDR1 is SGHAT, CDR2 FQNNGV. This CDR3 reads CASTKRLSPQETQYF. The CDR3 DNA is TGTGCCAGCACGAAGAGGCTCTCACCGCAAGAGACCCAGTACTTC.

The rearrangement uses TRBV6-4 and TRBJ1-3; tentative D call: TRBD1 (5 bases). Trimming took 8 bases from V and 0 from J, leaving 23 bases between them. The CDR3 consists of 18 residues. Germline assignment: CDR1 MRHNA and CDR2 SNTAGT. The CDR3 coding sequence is TGTGCCAGCCAAAGTCGGGGGAAGGCGGGAAGCTCTGGAAACACCATATATTTT. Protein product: CASQSRGKAGSSGNTIYF.

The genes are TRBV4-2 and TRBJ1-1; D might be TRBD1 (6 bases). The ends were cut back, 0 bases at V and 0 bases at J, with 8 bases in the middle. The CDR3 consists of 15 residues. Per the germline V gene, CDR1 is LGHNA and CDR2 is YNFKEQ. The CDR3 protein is CASSQDQGMNTEAFF. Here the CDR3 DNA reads TGTGCCAGCAGCCAAGATCAGGGGATGAACACTGAAGCTTTCTTT.

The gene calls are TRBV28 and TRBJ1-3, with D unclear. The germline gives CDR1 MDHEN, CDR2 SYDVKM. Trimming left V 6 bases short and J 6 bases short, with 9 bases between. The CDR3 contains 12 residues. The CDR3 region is CASSITENTIYF. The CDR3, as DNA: TGTGCCAGCAGCATCACGGAAAACACCATATATTTT.

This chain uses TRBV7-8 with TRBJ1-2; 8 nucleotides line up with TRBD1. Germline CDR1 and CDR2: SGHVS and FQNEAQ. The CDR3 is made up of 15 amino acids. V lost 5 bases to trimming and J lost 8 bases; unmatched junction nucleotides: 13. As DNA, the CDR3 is TGTGCCAGCAGCCCTCCGACAGGGGCGCTGGTCGGCTACACCTTC. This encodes CASSPPTGALVGYTF.

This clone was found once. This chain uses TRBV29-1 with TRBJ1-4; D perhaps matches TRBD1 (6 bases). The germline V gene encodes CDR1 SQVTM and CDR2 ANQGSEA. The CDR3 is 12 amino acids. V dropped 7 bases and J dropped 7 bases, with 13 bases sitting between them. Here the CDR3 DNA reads TGCAGCGCCATCAGGGGTGGTGAAAAACTGTTTTTT. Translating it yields CSAIRGGEKLFF. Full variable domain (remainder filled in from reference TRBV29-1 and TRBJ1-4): SAVISQKPSRDICQRGTSLTIQCQVDSQVTMMFWYRQQPGQSLTLIATANQGSEATYESGFVIDKFPISRPNLTFSTLTVSNMSPEDSSIYLCSAIRGGEKLFFGSGTQLSVL.

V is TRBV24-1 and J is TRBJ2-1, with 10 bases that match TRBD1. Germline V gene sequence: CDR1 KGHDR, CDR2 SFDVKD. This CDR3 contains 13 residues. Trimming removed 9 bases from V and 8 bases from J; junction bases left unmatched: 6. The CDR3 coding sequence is TGTGCCACCGGGGGACAGGGGAACGATGAGCAGTTCTTC. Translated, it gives CATGGQGNDEQFF.

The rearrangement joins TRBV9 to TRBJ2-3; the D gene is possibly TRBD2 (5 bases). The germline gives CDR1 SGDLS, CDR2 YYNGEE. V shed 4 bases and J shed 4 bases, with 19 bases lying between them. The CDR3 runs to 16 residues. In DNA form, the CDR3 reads TGTGCCAGCAGCACCCGGGGTAGTCCGCCGGCAGATACGCAGTATTTT. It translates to CASSTRGSPPADTQYF.

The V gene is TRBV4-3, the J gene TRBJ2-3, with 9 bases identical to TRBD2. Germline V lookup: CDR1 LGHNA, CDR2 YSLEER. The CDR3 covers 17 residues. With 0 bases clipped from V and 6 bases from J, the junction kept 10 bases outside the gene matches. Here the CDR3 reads CASSQETAGGSWDTQYF. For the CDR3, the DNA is TGCGCCAGCAGCCAAGAAACAGCGGGGGGCTCCTGGGATACGCAGTATTTT.

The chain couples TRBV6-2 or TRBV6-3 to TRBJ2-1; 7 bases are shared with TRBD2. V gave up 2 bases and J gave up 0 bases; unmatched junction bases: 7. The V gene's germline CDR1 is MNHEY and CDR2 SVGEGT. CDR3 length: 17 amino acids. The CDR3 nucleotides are TGTGCCAGCAGTTACGTGTTGGGCGGGGGCTCCTACAATGAGCAGTTCTTC. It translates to CASSYVLGGGSYNEQFF.

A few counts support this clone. The CDR3 DNA reads TGTGCCACCGAATATCCAAGCTATGGCTACACCTTC. As protein: CATEYPSYGYTF. V is TRBV24-1 and J is TRBJ1-2; no definite D call. Deletions cut 9 bases from V and 4 bases from J, with 11 bases between. The CDR3 has 12 amino acids. Germline CDR1 KGHDR, CDR2 SFDVKD.

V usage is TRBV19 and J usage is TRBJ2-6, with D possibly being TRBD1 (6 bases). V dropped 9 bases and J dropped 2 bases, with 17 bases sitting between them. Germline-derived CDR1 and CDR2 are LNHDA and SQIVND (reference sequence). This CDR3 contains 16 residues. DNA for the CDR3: TGTGCCAGCACCCAACAGGGCCGGGCTGGGGCCAACGTCCTGACTTTC. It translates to CASTQQGRAGANVLTF. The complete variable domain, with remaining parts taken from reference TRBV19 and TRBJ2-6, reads DGGITQSPKYLFRKEGQNVTLSCEQNLNHDAMYWYRQDPGQGLRLIYYSQIVNDFQKGDIAEGYSVSREKKESFPLTVTSAQKNPTAFYLCASTQQGRAGANVLTFGAGSRLTVL.

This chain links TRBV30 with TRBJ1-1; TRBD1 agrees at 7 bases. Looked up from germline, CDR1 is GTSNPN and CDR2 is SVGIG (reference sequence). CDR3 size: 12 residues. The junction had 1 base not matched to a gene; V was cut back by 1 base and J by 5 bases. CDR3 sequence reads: CAWSDRGTEAFF. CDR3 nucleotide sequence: TGTGCCTGGAGTGACAGGGGAACTGAAGCTTTCTTT.

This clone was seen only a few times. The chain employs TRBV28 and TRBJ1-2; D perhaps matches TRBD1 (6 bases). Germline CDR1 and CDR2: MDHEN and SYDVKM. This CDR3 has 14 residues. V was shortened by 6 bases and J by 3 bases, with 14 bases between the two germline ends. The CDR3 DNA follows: TGTGCCAGCAGCTCTACTCAGGGGTACTATGGCTACACCTTC. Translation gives CASSSTQGYYGYTF.

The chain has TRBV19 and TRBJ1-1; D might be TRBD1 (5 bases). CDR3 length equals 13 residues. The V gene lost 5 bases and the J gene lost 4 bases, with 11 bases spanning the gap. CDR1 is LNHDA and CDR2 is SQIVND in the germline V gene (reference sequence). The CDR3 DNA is TGTGCCAGTAGTCAGCAGACAGTCACTGAAGCTTTCTTT. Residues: CASSQQTVTEAFF.

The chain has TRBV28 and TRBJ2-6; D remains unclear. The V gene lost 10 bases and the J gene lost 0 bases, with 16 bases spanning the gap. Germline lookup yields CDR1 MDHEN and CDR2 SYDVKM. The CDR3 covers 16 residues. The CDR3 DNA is TGTGCCACCAGGCCGTTGGCAGCCTCTGGGGCCAACGTCCTGACTTTC. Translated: CATRPLAASGANVLTF.